A selection of T cell receptor beta chains follows, all from one sample in a study of blood T cells in healthy people across ages. Each CDR3 protein gets one entry after TCRdb re-called the 5' RACE reads with MiXCR. The table has 1,800,000 or so distinct CDR3 sequences, about 39% seen once; the top ten hold roughly 24%. Source material: blood. The receptors shown here come from a human donor in good health. CDR3s include the opening cysteine and the closing phenylalanine or tryptophan. The order of the fields is V gene, D gene, clone size, J gene, CDR3 protein, CDR3 DNA. The D gene is left open where the match is weak. Some rows mark clone size as missing; the rest say once, few, many or name a class of expanded clone.

V gene: TRBV12-3/TRBV12-4; D gene: TRBD2; clone size: few; J gene: TRBJ2-7; CDR3 protein: CASSIYGGGENNEQYF; CDR3 DNA: TGTGCCAGCAGCATTTATGGCGGGGGGGAGAACAACGAGCAGTACTTC
V gene: TRBV27; D gene: NA; clone size: few; J gene: TRBJ2-7; CDR3 protein: CASSLGGTYVDEQYF; CDR3 DNA: TGTGCCAGCAGTTTAGGGGGGACTTATGTCGACGAGCAGTACTTC
V gene: TRBV28; D gene: TRBD1; clone size: NA; J gene: TRBJ2-5; CDR3 protein: CASSLSRQGEYF; CDR3 DNA: TGTGCCAGCAGTTTATCCCGACAGGGAGAGTACTTC
V gene: TRBV15; D gene: NA; clone size: few; J gene: TRBJ2-1; CDR3 protein: CALSRDLSSYNEQFF; CDR3 DNA: TGTGCGCTTTCCAGGGACCTCAGCTCCTACAATGAGCAGTTCTTC
V gene: TRBV5-1; D gene: NA; clone size: NA; J gene: TRBJ2-1; CDR3 protein: CASGRDTGYNEQFF; CDR3 DNA: TGCGCCAGCGGAAGGGACACCGGCTACAATGAGCAGTTCTTC
V gene: TRBV7-9; D gene: NA; clone size: NA; J gene: TRBJ1-2; CDR3 protein: CASSLGPLFLPNYGYTF; CDR3 DNA: TGTGCCAGCAGCTTAGGACCGTTATTTCTGCCTAACTATGGCTACACCTTC
V gene: TRBV12-3/TRBV12-4; D gene: NA; clone size: once; J gene: TRBJ2-1; CDR3 protein: CASSLAPHEQFF; CDR3 DNA: TGTGCCAGCAGTTTAGCTCCGCATGAGCAGTTCTTC
V gene: TRBV7-9; D gene: NA; clone size: NA; J gene: TRBJ2-3; CDR3 protein: CASSPGLVTSTDTQYF; CDR3 DNA: TGTGCCAGCAGCCCGGGGCTTGTCACTAGCACAGATACGCAGTATTTT
V gene: TRBV12-3/TRBV12-4; D gene: NA; clone size: NA; J gene: TRBJ2-5; CDR3 protein: CATRKTKETQYF; CDR3 DNA: TGTGCCACAAGGAAGACCAAGGAGACCCAGTACTTC
V gene: TRBV5-1; D gene: NA; clone size: few; J gene: TRBJ1-5; CDR3 protein: CASSLYGGHNQPQHF; CDR3 DNA: TGCGCCAGCAGCTTGTACGGGGGCCACAATCAGCCCCAGCATTTT
V gene: TRBV6-2/TRBV6-3; D gene: TRBD2; clone size: once; J gene: TRBJ2-2; CDR3 protein: CASSPGTSSSNTGELFF; CDR3 DNA: TGTGCCAGCAGCCCCGGGACTAGCTCTTCGAACACCGGGGAGCTGTTTTTT
V gene: TRBV12-3/TRBV12-4; D gene: TRBD1; clone size: few; J gene: TRBJ1-2; CDR3 protein: CASSWTGAYGYTF; CDR3 DNA: TGTGCCAGCAGTTGGACAGGGGCCTATGGCTACACCTTC
V gene: TRBV4-1; D gene: NA; clone size: few; J gene: TRBJ1-5; CDR3 protein: CASSQVGRNQPQHF; CDR3 DNA: TGCGCCAGCAGCCAAGTAGGGCGCAATCAGCCCCAGCATTTT
V gene: TRBV5-6; D gene: TRBD1; clone size: few; J gene: TRBJ1-6; CDR3 protein: CASSEGTGEYSPLHF; CDR3 DNA: TGTGCCAGCAGCGAGGGGACAGGGGAATATTCACCCCTCCACTTT
V gene: TRBV28; D gene: NA; clone size: NA; J gene: TRBJ1-5; CDR3 protein: CASSFEDSVNQPQHF; CDR3 DNA: TGTGCCAGCAGTTTCGAGGACAGTGTCAATCAGCCCCAGCATTTT
V gene: TRBV6-2/TRBV6-3; D gene: TRBD1; clone size: few; J gene: TRBJ1-5; CDR3 protein: CASSYIQGAGQPQHF; CDR3 DNA: TGTGCCAGCAGTTACATACAGGGGGCGGGTCAGCCCCAGCATTTT
V gene: TRBV7-2; D gene: NA; clone size: NA; J gene: TRBJ1-6; CDR3 protein: CASSKGSPEVSPLHF; CDR3 DNA: TGTGCCAGCAGCAAGGGAAGCCCAGAGGTTTCACCCCTCCACTTT
V gene: TRBV12-3/TRBV12-4; D gene: TRBD2; clone size: few; J gene: TRBJ2-7; CDR3 protein: CASSLASGRAHEQYF; CDR3 DNA: TGTGCCAGCAGTTTAGCTAGCGGGAGGGCCCACGAGCAGTACTTC
V gene: TRBV27; D gene: TRBD1; clone size: NA; J gene: TRBJ1-2; CDR3 protein: CASSDPGQGALGYTF; CDR3 DNA: TGTGCCAGCAGTGATCCGGGACAGGGGGCGCTTGGCTACACCTTC
V gene: TRBV13; D gene: TRBD1; clone size: few; J gene: TRBJ1-4; CDR3 protein: CASSPGTGGSEKLFF; CDR3 DNA: TGTGCCAGCAGCCCCGGGACAGGGGGCTCTGAAAAACTGTTTTTT
V gene: TRBV28; D gene: NA; clone size: NA; J gene: TRBJ1-5; CDR3 protein: CASTNAARSDQPQHF; CDR3 DNA: TGTGCCAGCACGAACGCAGCAAGATCTGATCAGCCCCAGCATTTT
V gene: TRBV7-3; D gene: NA; clone size: few; J gene: TRBJ2-3; CDR3 protein: CASSIGQGPDTQYF; CDR3 DNA: TGTGCCAGCAGCATCGGGCAGGGGCCAGATACGCAGTATTTT
V gene: TRBV20-1; D gene: NA; clone size: NA; J gene: TRBJ2-1; CDR3 protein: CSAGLRGTYNEQFF; CDR3 DNA: TGCAGTGCAGGCCTTCGAGGGACCTACAATGAGCAGTTCTTC
V gene: TRBV29-1; D gene: NA; clone size: NA; J gene: TRBJ1-2; CDR3 protein: CSTEVNYGYTF; CDR3 DNA: TGCAGCACCGAGGTCAACTATGGCTACACCTTC
V gene: TRBV20-1; D gene: TRBD2; clone size: NA; J gene: TRBJ2-5; CDR3 protein: CSTSAGTSGVGTQYF; CDR3 DNA: TGCAGTACCAGTGCCGGGACTAGCGGGGTAGGGACCCAGTACTTC
V gene: TRBV5-1; D gene: NA; clone size: NA; J gene: TRBJ2-7; CDR3 protein: CASSLTGDRSYEQYF; CDR3 DNA: TGCGCCAGCAGCTTAACTGGGGACCGCTCCTACGAGCAGTACTTC
V gene: TRBV10-3; D gene: TRBD1; clone size: NA; J gene: TRBJ1-5; CDR3 protein: CAISEGQGSEPQHF; CDR3 DNA: TGTGCCATCAGTGAAGGACAGGGCAGTGAGCCCCAGCATTTT
V gene: TRBV7-9; D gene: NA; clone size: few; J gene: TRBJ2-3; CDR3 protein: CASSFLQETDTQYF; CDR3 DNA: TGTGCCAGCAGCTTTCTCCAGGAGACAGATACGCAGTATTTT
V gene: TRBV10-3; D gene: TRBD1; clone size: few; J gene: TRBJ1-2; CDR3 protein: CAIGLTGKSGGYTF; CDR3 DNA: TGTGCCATCGGTTTGACAGGGAAATCAGGAGGCTACACCTTC
V gene: TRBV9; D gene: NA; clone size: few; J gene: TRBJ2-7; CDR3 protein: CASSPGGTEDYEQYF; CDR3 DNA: TGTGCCAGCAGCCCCGGAGGGACGGAAGACTACGAGCAGTACTTC
V gene: TRBV27; D gene: NA; clone size: NA; J gene: TRBJ2-4; CDR3 protein: CASSPQGVTQINIQYF; CDR3 DNA: TGTGCCAGCAGCCCACAGGGCGTTACGCAGATTAACATTCAGTACTTC
V gene: TRBV2; D gene: NA; clone size: NA; J gene: TRBJ2-7; CDR3 protein: CASSAGLPKYEQYF; CDR3 DNA: TGTGCCAGCAGTGCGGGACTCCCAAAATACGAGCAGTACTTC
V gene: TRBV4-3; D gene: NA; clone size: NA; J gene: TRBJ2-7; CDR3 protein: CASSHHRDQGYEQYF; CDR3 DNA: TGCGCCAGCAGCCACCACCGGGACCAGGGGTACGAGCAGTACTTC
V gene: TRBV7-8; D gene: NA; clone size: few; J gene: TRBJ1-2; CDR3 protein: CASSHLPISYGYTF; CDR3 DNA: TGTGCCAGCAGCCATTTACCCATCAGCTATGGCTACACCTTC
V gene: TRBV4-3; D gene: NA; clone size: many; J gene: TRBJ2-1; CDR3 protein: CASSELAHSYNEQFF; CDR3 DNA: TGCGCCAGCAGCGAGCTAGCGCACTCCTACAATGAGCAGTTCTTC
V gene: TRBV25-1; D gene: NA; clone size: NA; J gene: TRBJ2-3; CDR3 protein: CASSGGLQTDTQYF; CDR3 DNA: TGTGCCAGCAGTGGAGGATTACAAACAGATACGCAGTATTTT
V gene: TRBV6-5; D gene: TRBD1; clone size: NA; J gene: TRBJ1-2; CDR3 protein: CASSNTGDLIYGYTF; CDR3 DNA: TGTGCCAGCAGTAACACAGGGGACCTCATCTATGGCTACACCTTC
V gene: TRBV6-5; D gene: NA; clone size: NA; J gene: TRBJ2-5; CDR3 protein: CASSYSRSKGAQYF; CDR3 DNA: TGTGCCAGCAGTTACTCCCGCTCAAAAGGGGCCCAGTACTTC
V gene: TRBV5-6; D gene: TRBD1; clone size: few; J gene: TRBJ2-7; CDR3 protein: CASTLGTAYEQYF; CDR3 DNA: TGTGCCAGCACCTTAGGGACAGCCTACGAGCAGTACTTC
V gene: TRBV29-1; D gene: NA; clone size: NA; J gene: TRBJ1-2; CDR3 protein: CSVGGDYAYGYTF; CDR3 DNA: TGCAGCGTTGGAGGGGATTACGCCTATGGCTACACCTTC
V gene: TRBV6-2/TRBV6-3; D gene: NA; clone size: NA; J gene: TRBJ2-7; CDR3 protein: CASKDNEQYF; CDR3 DNA: TGTGCCAGCAAAGACAATGAGCAGTACTTC
V gene: TRBV3-1; D gene: TRBD2; clone size: NA; J gene: TRBJ2-1; CDR3 protein: CASSQDLTGLVFF; CDR3 DNA: TGTGCCAGCAGCCAAGATCTGACGGGACTAGTGTTCTTC
V gene: TRBV28; D gene: TRBD1; clone size: NA; J gene: TRBJ1-1; CDR3 protein: CAGSFETGGMNTEAFF; CDR3 DNA: TGTGCCGGCAGTTTTGAGACAGGGGGGATGAACACTGAAGCTTTCTTT
V gene: TRBV4-2; D gene: NA; clone size: NA; J gene: TRBJ2-7; CDR3 protein: CASSPAAGSSYNEQYF; CDR3 DNA: TGTGCCAGCAGCCCCGCGGCGGGAAGCTCCTACAATGAGCAGTACTTC
V gene: TRBV4-1; D gene: NA; clone size: few; J gene: TRBJ2-1; CDR3 protein: CASSQVPGERVDEQFF; CDR3 DNA: TGCGCCAGCAGCCAGGTGCCGGGAGAAAGAGTCGATGAGCAGTTCTTC
V gene: TRBV20-1; D gene: TRBD1; clone size: NA; J gene: TRBJ2-5; CDR3 protein: CSARTGTVGETQYF; CDR3 DNA: TGCAGTGCTCGTACCGGGACAGTAGGGGAGACCCAGTACTTC
V gene: TRBV20-1; D gene: NA; clone size: NA; J gene: TRBJ1-4; CDR3 protein: CSARVATDDEKLFF; CDR3 DNA: TGCAGTGCTAGGGTGGCTACTGACGATGAAAAACTGTTTTTT
V gene: TRBV6-2/TRBV6-3; D gene: TRBD2; clone size: few; J gene: TRBJ2-3; CDR3 protein: CASRNSGGDTQYF; CDR3 DNA: TGTGCCAGCAGAAATAGCGGGGGAGATACGCAGTATTTT
V gene: TRBV2; D gene: NA; clone size: NA; J gene: TRBJ2-5; CDR3 protein: CASRERSAETQYF; CDR3 DNA: TGTGCCAGCAGGGAACGATCGGCGGAGACCCAGTACTTC